The 13 T cell receptor beta chains reported below all come from one sample, sequenced in a study of blood T cell repertoires in COVID-19. Profiling relied on immunoSEQ multiplex PCR, and the TCRdb table lists in-frame clones only, not all of them. Seen here are about 110,000 clones, around nine tenths observed once, and the top ten hold about 4.5%. The specimen was peripheral blood. The receptors were gathered from a man between 35 and 55 years old with acute or convalescent COVID-19.

This clone was found once. The chain carries TRBV4-1 and TRBJ1-5, with 11 bases fitting TRBD1. The germline CDR1 and CDR2 sequences are MGHRA and YSYEKL. Unmatched junction bases numbered 12, after V lost 3 bases and J lost 8 bases. The CDR3 contains 17 residues. CDR3 sequence: CASSQGSGTGGREPQHF. The CDR3, as DNA: TGCGCCAGCAGCCAGGGCTCCGGGACAGGGGGTCGGGAGCCCCAGCATTTT.

The chain recombines TRBV5-1 with TRBJ2-5; 9 bases match TRBD1. Germline V lookup: CDR1 SGHRS, CDR2 YFSETQ. The CDR3 covers 14 residues. V dropped 7 bases and J dropped 2; count of bases not matched to a gene: 6. The CDR3 coding sequence is TGCGCCAGCCGAATAGGACAGGGGCAAGAGACCCAGTACTTC. Its translation: CASRIGQGQETQYF.

The rearrangement joins TRBV4-1 to TRBJ2-1, with 10 bases aligning to TRBD2. The CDR3 is made up of 17 amino acids. Germline V CDR1 and CDR2: MGHRA, YSYEKL. V trimming: 2 bases; J trimming: 1 base; junction bases outside the gene matches: 5. CDR3 nucleotide sequence: TGCGCCAGCAGCCAACACCCTAGCGGGGGTTCCTACAATGAGCAGTTCTTC. As protein: CASSQHPSGGSYNEQFF.

This clone was counted a single time. This CDR3 reads CAWSLGTYEQFF. In DNA, the CDR3 is TGTGCCTGGAGCCTAGGGACATATGAGCAGTTCTTC. V gene TRBV30 combines with J gene TRBJ2-1; a possible D gene is TRBD1 (6 bases). CDR1 and CDR2 from the germline V gene are GTSNPN and SVGIG (reference sequence). This CDR3 contains 12 residues. The ends were cut back, 3 bases at V and 8 bases at J, with 11 bases in the middle.

The chain carries TRBV7-3 and TRBJ1-2; 8 positions agree with TRBD1. CDR1 is SGHTA, CDR2 FQGTGA, per germline. This CDR3 region has 14 residues. V lost 1 base to trimming and J lost 6 bases; unmatched junction nucleotides: 4. CDR3 protein: CASSLNPTGDGYTF. The CDR3 DNA reads TGTGCCAGCAGCTTAAACCCGACAGGGGATGGCTACACCTTC.

This clone came up once. This chain uses TRBV30 with TRBJ2-5, with 11 bases identical to TRBD2. CDR3 length: 16 amino acids. V dropped 2 bases and J dropped 5; count of bases not matched to a gene: 10. Germline CDR1 is GTSNPN and CDR2 is SVGIG (reference sequence). Written as DNA, the CDR3 is TGTGCCTGGAGTAGATCTAGCGGGAGGTCTTACGAGACCCAGTACTTC. Amino acids: CAWSRSSGRSYETQYF.

This clone appeared a single time. The chain links TRBV7-3 to TRBJ2-7; TRBD1 aligns across 7 bases. Germline V gene sequence: CDR1 SGHTA, CDR2 FQGTGA. CDR3 length: 13 residues. Trimming cost V 5 bases and J 5 bases; bases outside gene matches: 6. The CDR3 sequence: CASSTGVGDEQYF. The CDR3 DNA reads TGTGCCAGCAGCACAGGGGTAGGAGACGAGCAGTACTTC. Using reference TRBV7-3 and TRBJ2-7 for the parts outside the CDR3, the full variable domain is GAGVSQTPSNKVTEKGKYVELRCDPISGHTALYWYRQSLGQGPEFLIYFQGTGAADDSGLPNDRFFAVRPEGSVSTLKIQRTERGDSAVYLCASSTGVGDEQYFGPGTRLTVT.

The rearrangement uses TRBV9 and TRBJ1-1; 10 bases map to TRBD1. CDR3 size: 16 residues. The ends lost 2 bases at V and 5 bases at J; junction bases unmatched: 9. Looked up from germline, CDR1 is SGDLS and CDR2 is YYNGEE. The CDR3 loop reads CASSVAPGQGWTEAFF. The DNA of the CDR3 is TGTGCCAGCAGCGTCGCGCCGGGACAGGGGTGGACTGAAGCTTTCTTT. Full variable domain (missing parts from reference TRBV9 and TRBJ1-1): DSGVTQTPKHLITATGQRVTLRCSPRSGDLSVYWYQQSLDQGLQFLIQYYNGEERAKGNILERFSAQQFPDLHSELNLSSLELGDSALYFCASSVAPGQGWTEAFFGQGTRLTVV.

The rearrangement links TRBV6-6 to TRBJ2-7; 8 positions match TRBD1. The CDR3 loop spans 14 amino acids. Trimming took 4 bases from V and 3 from J; bases not matched to a gene: 5. Germline lookup yields CDR1 MNHNY and CDR2 SVGAGI (reference sequence). As DNA, the CDR3 is TGTGCCAGCAGTTCCGGACAGGGCTTCTACGAGCAGTACTTC. Translated: CASSSGQGFYEQYF.

The chain couples TRBV6-1 to TRBJ1-1, with D maybe TRBD1 (5 bases). Trimming stripped 3 bases from V and 6 bases from J, with 8 bases between. Germline V gives CDR1 MNHNS, CDR2 SASEGT. The CDR3 contains 12 residues. CDR3 DNA: TGTGCCAGCAGTGACAGGGTTCCTGAAGCTTTCTTT. Its protein product is CASSDRVPEAFF.

The chain is built from TRBV6-6 and TRBJ2-1; 8 nucleotides match TRBD1. The CDR3 length is 17 residues. Germline CDR1 MNHNY, CDR2 SVGAGI (reference sequence). With 6 bases clipped from V and 2 bases from J, the junction kept 12 bases outside the gene matches. CDR3 nucleotides: TGTGCCAGCAGCAATCAATTTGGACAGGGAGCCTACAATGAGCAGTTCTTC. Encoded protein: CASSNQFGQGAYNEQFF.

The chain uses TRBV30 and TRBJ2-7; D gene uncertain. Germline V gene lookup returns CDR1 GTSNPN and CDR2 SVGIG (reference sequence). This CDR3 comprises 14 residues. V was trimmed by 2 bases and J by 0 bases, leaving 11 bases between them. The CDR3 loop is CAWSSGQVSYEQYF. DNA for the CDR3: TGTGCCTGGAGTTCAGGTCAGGTCTCCTACGAGCAGTACTTC.

This sequence joins TRBV20-1 and TRBJ2-3; 9 nucleotides agree with TRBD1. CDR3 size: 15 residues. The germline CDR1 and CDR2 sequences are DFQATT and SNEGSKA (reference sequence). V lost 3 bases, J lost 1 base, and 5 bases stayed unmatched. In DNA form, the CDR3 reads TGCAGTGCTAGTCCGTGGGACAGGGGCACAGATACGCAGTATTTT. This gives the protein CSASPWDRGTDTQYF.